This T cell receptor beta chain was captured by sequencing in a study of T cell responses to AZD1222 COVID-19 vaccine. Study background: Pooling was applied to second doses at about 4 or about 12 weeks. Study findings and constraints: Vaccine-related CD4 TCRs covered spike, predominating at 160-218 and 743-854. Donors in the cohort were predominantly white British and more often female, and clonal diversity was possibly underestimated.

With regard to this clone: Its antigen is currently unknown.

V was shortened by 5 bases and J by 11 bases, with 24 bases between the two germline ends. There are 15 residues in the CDR3. In germline, CDR1 is SGHAT, CDR2 FQNNGV. Generated by immunoSEQ multiplex PCR, the TCRdb table keeps only in-frame clones and is missing some. The table records fewer than 150,000 clones, over 90% of them present only once. The origin of this receptor is an adult in good health. The chain has TRBV11-2 and TRBJ1-1; D possibly corresponds to TRBD1 (6 bases). The sequenced sample was peripheral blood, obtained on day 0 of AZD1222 vaccination. CDR3 DNA sequence: TGTGCCAGCAGCGTGATCAGGGGTCCCCTCTATACGGCTTTCTTT. Protein product: CASSVIRGPLYTAFF.